Below, one T cell receptor (beta chain) is given with its context. The entry originates in a study of T cell changes during pregnancy in multiple sclerosis. Only in-frame clones appear in the TCRdb table, and some are missing; sequencing was by immunoSEQ multiplex PCR. The sample contains fewer than 50,000 clones, 90% to 95% of which appear only once. CDR3 length equals 12 residues. V was shortened by 9 bases and J by 6 bases, with 12 bases between the two germline ends. Germline CDR1 MNHEY, CDR2 SMNVEV (reference sequence). This TCR was recovered from a female donor in good health, enrolled as a control in a pregnancy study. This chain connects TRBV27 to TRBJ1-5; D unclear. Specimen: CD4+ T cells from peripheral blood mononuclear cells, collected in the second trimester of pregnancy. CDR3 sequence (DNA): TGTGCCAGTCCGCAGCAGGTTCAGCCCCAGCATTTT. Translation: CASPQQVQPQHF.